The 5 T cell receptor beta chains below all came from one sample that was sequenced in a study of neoadjuvant anti-PD-1 for oral cavity cancer. Sequenced by immunoSEQ multiplex PCR; TCRdb stores in-frame clones only, minus some. The data contain 11,000 to 15,000 clones, around 75% of them singletons. This material consisted of PBMCs, taken before nivolumab (anti-PD-1) treatment. These receptors all stem from a person aged 35-79 years with oral cavity squamous cell carcinoma.

The chain recombines TRBV4-1 with TRBJ1-6; 10 bases agree with TRBD1. The CDR3 runs to 15 residues. Germline CDR1 reads MGHRA; CDR2 reads YSYEKL. With 6 bases clipped from V and 9 bases from J, the junction kept 8 bases outside the gene matches. The CDR3, as DNA: TGCGCCAGCAGTCGAGAGGGACAGGGGATTTCACCCCTCCACTTT. Translation gives CASSREGQGISPLHF.

V is TRBV6-1 and J is TRBJ1-5, with 8 positions matching TRBD1. Germline assignment: CDR1 MNHNS and CDR2 SASEGT. The V gene end was trimmed by 6 bases and the J gene end by 5 bases; junction bases not matched to a gene: 3. This CDR3 comprises 13 residues. The CDR3 loop is CASRPGGYQPQHF. CDR3 DNA sequence: TGTGCCAGCAGGCCAGGGGGCTATCAGCCCCAGCATTTT.

V usage is TRBV10-1 and J usage is TRBJ2-3; no clear D gene. Trimming took 2 bases from V and 4 from J, leaving 19 bases between them. CDR3 length: 17 amino acids. Per the germline V gene, CDR1 is WNHNN and CDR2 is SYGVQD (reference sequence). This CDR3 is CASSENQATKDSDTQYF. The DNA for the CDR3 is TGCGCCAGCAGTGAGAACCAGGCCACCAAGGATTCAGATACGCAGTATTTT.

The gene calls are TRBV5-4 and TRBJ2-6, with D hard to call. V lost 1 base and J lost 2, with 10 bases in between. This CDR3 is built from 16 residues. Germline lookup yields CDR1 SGHNT and CDR2 YYREEE (reference sequence). The CDR3 reads CASSLKLQAGANVLTF. CDR3 in DNA: TGTGCCAGCAGCTTGAAGTTGCAGGCTGGGGCCAACGTCCTGACTTTC.

The V gene is TRBV7-8, the J gene TRBJ1-1; D not certain. The germline V gene has CDR1 SGHVS and CDR2 FQNEAQ. Trimming stripped 5 bases from V and 3 bases from J, with 16 bases between. This CDR3 is built from 15 residues. CDR3 region: CASSQNRVGDTEAFF. The CDR3 DNA is TGTGCCAGCAGCCAGAACCGTGTTGGCGACACTGAAGCTTTCTTT.